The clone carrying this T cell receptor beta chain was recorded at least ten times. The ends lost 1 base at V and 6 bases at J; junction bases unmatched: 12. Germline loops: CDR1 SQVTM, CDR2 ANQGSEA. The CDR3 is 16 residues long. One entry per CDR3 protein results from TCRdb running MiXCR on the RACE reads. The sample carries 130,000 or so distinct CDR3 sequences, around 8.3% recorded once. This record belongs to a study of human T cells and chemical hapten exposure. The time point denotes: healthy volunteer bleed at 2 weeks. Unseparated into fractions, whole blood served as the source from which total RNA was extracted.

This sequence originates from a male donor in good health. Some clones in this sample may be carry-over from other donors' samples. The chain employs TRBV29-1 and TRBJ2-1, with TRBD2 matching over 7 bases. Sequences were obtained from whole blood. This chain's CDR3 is CSVEGIWAGDSNEQFF. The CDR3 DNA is TGCAGCGTTGAAGGTATTTGGGCGGGAGATAGCAATGAGCAGTTCTTC.